This TCR beta chain was sequenced in a study of vaccination and CD4 T cells after COVID-19. Study-level background: At a median about 78 days (range 14 to 241) after dose two, post-vaccine samples were obtained. Study results and limitations: Convalescent participants were relatively few, and none had early post-infection timepoints studied. For convalescent patients, a median around 90% of reactive clones surfaced exclusively after vaccination.

Treatment in this sample: approximately nine-day PBMC culture with coronavirus spike peptide pools or control peptides (ViraFEST assay). An unexposed donor provided the CD4+ T cells, which were collected before the COVID-19 pandemic (2011-2018). The V gene's germline CDR1 is GTSNPN and CDR2 SVGIG (reference sequence). The CDR3 is 12 residues long. V lost 8 bases and J lost 4, with 14 bases in between. Once obtained from cultured CD4+ T cells, the DNA was sequenced using the Oncomine TCR Beta short-read assay. TCRdb re-called the PCR reads through MiXCR, storing one row per CDR3 protein. The sample lists 7,000 or so distinct CDR3 sequences, roughly two fifths seen once, with over 25% in the top ten. This clonotype has just a few counts. Its antigen is currently unknown.

V usage is TRBV30 and J usage is TRBJ1-2; D gene uncertain. This receptor was taken from a human donor in good health. The material sequenced was CD4+ T cells from blood, cultured in vitro. The chain's CDR3 is CAGRWRFYGYTF. The CDR3 DNA reads as TGTGCCGGACGGTGGAGGTTCTATGGCTACACCTTC.